What follows is one T cell receptor (beta chain) and its context. As yet, its antigen is unknown. The data were obtained in a study of CD8+ T cells in alopecia areata. Overall study context: Treated individuals took tofacitinib by mouth, 5 to 10 mg twice daily. Findings and caveats of the study: Tofacitinib delivered significant drops in scalp clonality and in expanded CD8+ clones among the top 100. Researchers say the link of baseline CD8+ expansion to response remains uncertain, with one nonresponder. Higher clonality was seen in lesional scalp than in normal scalp, especially in alopecia totalis/universalis.

The CDR3 has 17 amino acids. V was pared by 3 bases and J by 1 base, with 9 bases of the junction left unmatched. Following RNA extraction, reverse transcription yielded cDNA that acted as the sequencing template. The assay was immunoSEQ multiplex PCR, and TCRdb's table has in-frame clones only and misses some. The data show roughly 180,000 clones, about half seen once. The treatment denotes: oral pan-JAK inhibitor, 5-10 mg twice daily. This chain connects TRBV5-7 to TRBJ2-3, with 9 bases identical to TRBD2. TRBV5-7 counts as an open reading frame of uncertain function. The receptor's source is a human donor with alopecia areata. Material: CD8+ T cells sorted from blood, obtained between weeks 51 and 54, from a patient treated with tofacitinib. DNA of the CDR3: TGTGCCAGCAGCTCCAGACTAGCGGACCGACGCACAGATACGCAGTATTTT. Translating it yields CASSSRLADRRTDTQYF.